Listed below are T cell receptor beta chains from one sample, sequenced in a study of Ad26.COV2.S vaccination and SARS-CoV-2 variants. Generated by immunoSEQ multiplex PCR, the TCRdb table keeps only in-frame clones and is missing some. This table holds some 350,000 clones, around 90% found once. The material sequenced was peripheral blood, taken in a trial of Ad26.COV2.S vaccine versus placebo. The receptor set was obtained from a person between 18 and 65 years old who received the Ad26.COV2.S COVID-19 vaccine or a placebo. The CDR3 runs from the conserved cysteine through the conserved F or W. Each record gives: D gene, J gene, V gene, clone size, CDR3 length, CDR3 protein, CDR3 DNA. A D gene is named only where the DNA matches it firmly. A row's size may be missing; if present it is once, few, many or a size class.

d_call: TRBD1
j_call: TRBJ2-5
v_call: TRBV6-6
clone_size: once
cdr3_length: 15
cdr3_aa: CASSPGTGGQETQYF
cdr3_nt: TGTGCCAGCAGCCCCGGGACAGGGGGCCAAGAGACCCAGTACTTC

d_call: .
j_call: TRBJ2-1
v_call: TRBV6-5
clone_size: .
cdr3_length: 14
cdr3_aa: CASSWGALGGEQFF
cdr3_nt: TGTGCCAGCAGTTGGGGGGCCTTGGGCGGTGAGCAGTTCTTC

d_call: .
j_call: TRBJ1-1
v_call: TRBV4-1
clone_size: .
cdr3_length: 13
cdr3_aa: CASSQDPGSGAFF
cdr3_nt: TGCGCCAGCAGCCAAGATCCGGGAAGCGGGGCTTTCTTT

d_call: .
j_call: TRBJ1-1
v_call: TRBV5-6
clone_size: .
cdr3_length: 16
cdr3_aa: CASSLEKRLRDTEAFF
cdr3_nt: TGTGCCAGCAGCTTAGAAAAAAGGCTACGGGACACTGAAGCTTTCTTT

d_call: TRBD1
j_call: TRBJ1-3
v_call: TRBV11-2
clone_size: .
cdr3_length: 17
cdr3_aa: CASSLAPQGSSGNTIYF
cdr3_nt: TGTGCCAGCAGCTTGGCTCCACAGGGGTCTTCTGGAAACACCATATATTTT

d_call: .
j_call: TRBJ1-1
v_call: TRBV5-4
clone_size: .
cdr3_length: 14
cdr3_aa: CASSLMGPNTEAFF
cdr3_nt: TGTGCCAGCAGCCTGATGGGGCCAAACACTGAAGCTTTCTTT

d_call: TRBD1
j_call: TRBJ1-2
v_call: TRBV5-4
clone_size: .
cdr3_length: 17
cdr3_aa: CASSGRDRVREGYGYTF
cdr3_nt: TGTGCCAGCAGCGGCCGGGACAGGGTAAGGGAAGGCTATGGCTACACCTTC

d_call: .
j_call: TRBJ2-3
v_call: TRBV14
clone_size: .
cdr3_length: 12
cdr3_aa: CASSQVGDTQYF
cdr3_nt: TGTGCCAGCAGCCAAGTCGGAGATACGCAGTATTTT

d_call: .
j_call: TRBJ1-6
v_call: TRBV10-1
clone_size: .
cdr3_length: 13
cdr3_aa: CASSEQKNSPLHF
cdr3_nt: TGCGCCAGCAGTGAACAGAAAAATTCACCCCTCCACTTT

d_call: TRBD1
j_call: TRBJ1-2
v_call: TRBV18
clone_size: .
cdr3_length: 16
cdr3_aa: CASSPRTGGISRGYTF
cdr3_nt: TGTGCCAGCTCACCAAGGACAGGGGGCATATCGCGTGGCTACACCTTC

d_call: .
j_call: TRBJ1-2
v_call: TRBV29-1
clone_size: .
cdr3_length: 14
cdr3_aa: CSVDSGLANYGYTF
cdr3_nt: TGCAGCGTTGACTCAGGGCTAGCTAACTATGGCTACACCTTC

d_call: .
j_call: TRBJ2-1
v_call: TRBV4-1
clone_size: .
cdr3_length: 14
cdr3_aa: CASSHRDGDNEQFF
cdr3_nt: TGCGCCAGCAGCCACCGGGACGGAGACAATGAGCAGTTCTTC

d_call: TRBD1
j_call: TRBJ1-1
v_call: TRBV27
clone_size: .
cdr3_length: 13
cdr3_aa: CASRLIGTGVTFF
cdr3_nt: TGTGCCAGCAGATTAATCGGGACAGGGGTAACTTTCTTT

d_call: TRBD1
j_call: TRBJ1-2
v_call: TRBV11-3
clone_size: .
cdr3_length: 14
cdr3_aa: CASSGQTGVGGYTF
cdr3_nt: TGTGCCAGCAGCGGTCAGACAGGGGTCGGTGGCTACACCTTC

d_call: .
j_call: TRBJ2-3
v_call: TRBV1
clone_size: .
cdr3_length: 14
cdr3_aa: CTPGSSKRTDTQYF
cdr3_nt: TGCACCCCAGGGTCTAGCAAAAGGACAGATACGCAGTATTTT

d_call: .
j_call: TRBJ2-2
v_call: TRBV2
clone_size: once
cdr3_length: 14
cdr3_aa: CASSTQGSTGELFF
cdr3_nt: TGTGCCAGCAGTACTCAGGGGAGCACCGGGGAGCTGTTTTTT

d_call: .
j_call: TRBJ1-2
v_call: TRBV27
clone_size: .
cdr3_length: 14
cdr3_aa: CASSLVGTFYGYTF
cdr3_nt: TGTGCCAGCAGTTTAGTCGGCACTTTCTATGGCTACACCTTC

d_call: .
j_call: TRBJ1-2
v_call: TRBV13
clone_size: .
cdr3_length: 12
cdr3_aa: CASSLYRDGYTF
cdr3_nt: TGTGCCAGCAGCTTATATCGGGATGGCTACACCTTC

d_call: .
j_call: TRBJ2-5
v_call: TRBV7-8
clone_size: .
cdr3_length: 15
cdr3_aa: CASSWGVSYQETQYF
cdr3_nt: TGTGCCAGCAGCTGGGGCGTATCGTACCAAGAGACCCAGTACTTC

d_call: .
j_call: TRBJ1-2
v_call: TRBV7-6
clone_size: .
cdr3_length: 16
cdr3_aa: CASSLATNGGASGYTF
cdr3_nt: TGTGCCAGCAGCTTAGCGACGAACGGGGGGGCGAGCGGCTACACCTTC

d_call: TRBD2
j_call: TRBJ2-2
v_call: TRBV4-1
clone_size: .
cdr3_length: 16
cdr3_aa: CASSQLGTSWAGELFF
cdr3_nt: TGCGCCAGCAGCCAACTTGGGACTAGTTGGGCCGGGGAGCTGTTTTTT

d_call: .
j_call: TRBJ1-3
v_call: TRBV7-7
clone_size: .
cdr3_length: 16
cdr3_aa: CASSPLGGGRGNTIYF
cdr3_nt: TGTGCCAGCAGCCCGCTCGGCGGCGGACGGGGAAACACCATATATTTT

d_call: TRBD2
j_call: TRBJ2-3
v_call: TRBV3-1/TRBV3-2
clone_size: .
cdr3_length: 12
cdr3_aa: CASLREGDTQYF
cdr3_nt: TGTGCCAGCCTTCGGGAGGGAGATACGCAGTATTTT

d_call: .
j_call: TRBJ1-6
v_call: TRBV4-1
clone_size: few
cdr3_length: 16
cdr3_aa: CASSQRQRNLESPLHF
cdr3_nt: TGCGCCAGCAGCCAGAGACAGCGAAATCTGGAATCACCCCTCCACTTT

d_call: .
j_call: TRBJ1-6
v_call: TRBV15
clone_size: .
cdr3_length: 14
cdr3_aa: CATSRVQGNSPLHF
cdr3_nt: TGTGCCACCAGCAGAGTTCAGGGGAATTCACCCCTCCACTTT

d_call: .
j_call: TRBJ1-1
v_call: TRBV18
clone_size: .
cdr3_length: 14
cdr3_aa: CASSPQNNPTEAFF
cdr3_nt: TGTGCCAGCTCACCACAAAATAACCCCACTGAAGCTTTCTTT

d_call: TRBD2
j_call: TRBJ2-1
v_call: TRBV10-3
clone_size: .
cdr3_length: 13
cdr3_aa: CAAAGGPYNEQFF
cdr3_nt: TGTGCGGCCGCGGGAGGGCCTTACAATGAGCAGTTCTTC

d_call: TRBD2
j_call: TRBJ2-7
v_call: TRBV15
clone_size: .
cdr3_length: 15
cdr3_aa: CATSRVAGASGEQYF
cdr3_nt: TGTGCCACCAGCAGAGTAGCGGGGGCTTCGGGGGAGCAGTACTTC

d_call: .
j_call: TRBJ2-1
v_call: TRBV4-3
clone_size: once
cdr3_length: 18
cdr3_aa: CASSQEETSNFANHEQFF
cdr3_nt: TGCGCCAGCAGCCAAGAGGAGACTAGTAATTTCGCGAATCATGAGCAGTTCTTC

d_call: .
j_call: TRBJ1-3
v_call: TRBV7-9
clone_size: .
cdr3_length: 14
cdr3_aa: CASSPRASGNTIYF
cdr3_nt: TGTGCCAGCAGTCCACGTGCGTCTGGAAACACCATATATTTT

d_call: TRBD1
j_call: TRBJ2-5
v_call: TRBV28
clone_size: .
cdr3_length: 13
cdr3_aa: CASRRTGEETQYF
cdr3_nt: TGTGCCAGCAGGCGGACAGGGGAAGAGACCCAGTACTTC

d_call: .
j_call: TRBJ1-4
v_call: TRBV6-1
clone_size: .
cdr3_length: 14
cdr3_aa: CASSEGGASQKLFF
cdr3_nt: TGTGCCAGCAGTGAGGGAGGGGCCTCGCAAAAACTGTTTTTT

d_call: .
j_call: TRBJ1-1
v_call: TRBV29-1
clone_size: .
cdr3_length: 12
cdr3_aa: CSVEDLRVVAFF
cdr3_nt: TGCAGCGTTGAAGATCTCAGGGTGGTGGCTTTCTTT

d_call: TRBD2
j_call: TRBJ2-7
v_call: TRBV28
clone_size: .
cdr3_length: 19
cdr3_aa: CASSFRPGLAGDPSYEQYF
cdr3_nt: TGTGCCAGCAGTTTCCGGCCTGGACTAGCGGGGGACCCCTCCTACGAGCAGTACTTC

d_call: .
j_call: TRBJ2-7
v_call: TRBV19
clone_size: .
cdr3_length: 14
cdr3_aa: CASSDRLGAYEQYF
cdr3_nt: TGTGCCAGTAGTGACAGGTTGGGAGCATACGAGCAGTACTTC

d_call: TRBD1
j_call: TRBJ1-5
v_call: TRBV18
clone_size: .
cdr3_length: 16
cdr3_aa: CASSPEGQGASQPQHF
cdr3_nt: TGTGCCAGCTCACCGGAGGGGCAGGGGGCTAGTCAGCCCCAGCATTTT

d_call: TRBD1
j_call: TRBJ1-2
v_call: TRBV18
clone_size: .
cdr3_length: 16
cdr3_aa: CASSPPPGGMNYGYTF
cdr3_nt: TGTGCCAGCTCACCACCCCCAGGGGGGATGAACTATGGCTACACCTTC

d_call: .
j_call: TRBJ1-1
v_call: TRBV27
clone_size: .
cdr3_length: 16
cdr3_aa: CASSPPAHYGGTEAFF
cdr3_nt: TGTGCCAGCAGTCCACCCGCCCATTATGGGGGAACTGAAGCTTTCTTT

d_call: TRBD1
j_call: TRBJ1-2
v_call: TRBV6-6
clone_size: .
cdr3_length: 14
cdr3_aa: CASTPRGQGFGYTF
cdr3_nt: TGTGCCAGCACCCCACGGGGACAGGGGTTTGGCTACACCTTC

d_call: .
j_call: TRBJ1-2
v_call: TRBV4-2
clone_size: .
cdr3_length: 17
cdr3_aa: CASSQVGPQGRSYGYTF
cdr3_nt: TGTGCCAGCAGCCAAGTGGGACCCCAGGGGAGGAGCTATGGCTACACCTTC

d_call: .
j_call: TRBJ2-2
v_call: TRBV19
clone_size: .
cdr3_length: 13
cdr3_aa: CASTGQPTGELFF
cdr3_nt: TGTGCCAGCACAGGACAGCCCACCGGGGAGCTGTTTTTT

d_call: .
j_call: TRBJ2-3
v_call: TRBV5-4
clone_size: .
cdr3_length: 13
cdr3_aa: CASSLRSLGPQYF
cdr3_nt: TGTGCCAGCAGCTTGAGGTCTCTTGGTCCGCAGTATTTT

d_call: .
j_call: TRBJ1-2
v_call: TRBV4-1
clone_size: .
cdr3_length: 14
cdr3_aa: CASSLSTLGGGYTF
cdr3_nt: TGCGCCAGCAGCCTTTCAACCCTGGGAGGAGGCTACACCTTC

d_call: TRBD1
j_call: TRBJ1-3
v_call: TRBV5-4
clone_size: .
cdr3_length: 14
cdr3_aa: CASSLWDRGYTIYF
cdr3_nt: TGTGCCAGCAGCTTGTGGGACAGGGGATACACCATATATTTT

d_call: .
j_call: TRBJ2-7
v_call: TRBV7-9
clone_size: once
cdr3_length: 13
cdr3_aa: CASSLGTVREQYF
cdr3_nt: TGTGCCAGCAGCTTAGGAACAGTTCGGGAGCAGTACTTC

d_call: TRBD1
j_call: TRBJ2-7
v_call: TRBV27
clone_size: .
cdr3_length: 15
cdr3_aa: CASSLYGTGEDEQYF
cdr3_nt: TGTGCCAGCAGTTTATACGGGACAGGGGAGGACGAGCAGTACTTC

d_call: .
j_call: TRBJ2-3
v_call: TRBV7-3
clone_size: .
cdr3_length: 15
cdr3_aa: CASSLGDLSTDTQYF
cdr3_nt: TGTGCCAGCAGCTTAGGGGACCTAAGCACAGATACGCAGTATTTT

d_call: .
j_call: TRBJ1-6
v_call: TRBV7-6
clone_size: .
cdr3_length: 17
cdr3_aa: CASSPAGLRTNNSPLHF
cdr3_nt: TGTGCCAGCAGCCCTGCGGGGCTCAGAACGAATAATTCACCCCTCCACTTT

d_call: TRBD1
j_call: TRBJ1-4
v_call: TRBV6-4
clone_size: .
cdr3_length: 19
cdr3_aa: CASSDHRDRGQGFGEKLFF
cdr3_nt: TGTGCCAGCAGTGACCACCGGGACAGGGGGCAAGGTTTCGGTGAAAAACTGTTTTTT

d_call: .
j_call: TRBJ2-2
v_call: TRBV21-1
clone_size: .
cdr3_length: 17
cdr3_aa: CASSKRRRTENTGELFF
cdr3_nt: TGTGCCAGCAGCAAAAGGCGGAGGACAGAGAACACCGGGGAGCTGTTTTTT

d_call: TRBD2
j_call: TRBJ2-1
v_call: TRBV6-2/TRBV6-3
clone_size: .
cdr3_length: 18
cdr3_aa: CASSYSRLAGLLGNEQFF
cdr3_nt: TGTGCCAGCAGTTACTCCCGACTAGCGGGCCTTCTAGGGAATGAGCAGTTCTTC

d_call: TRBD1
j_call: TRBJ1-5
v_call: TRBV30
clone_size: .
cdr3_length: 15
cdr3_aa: CAWSGTGAQGQPQHF
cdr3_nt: TGTGCCTGGAGTGGGACAGGCGCCCAGGGTCAGCCCCAGCATTTT

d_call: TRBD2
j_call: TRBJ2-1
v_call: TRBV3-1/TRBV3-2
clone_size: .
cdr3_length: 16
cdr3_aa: CASSQVTSGGPNEQFF
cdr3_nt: TGTGCCAGCAGCCAAGTAACTAGCGGGGGGCCCAATGAGCAGTTCTTC

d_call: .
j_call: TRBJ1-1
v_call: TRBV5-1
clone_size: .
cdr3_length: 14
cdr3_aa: CASSLAGGYTEAFF
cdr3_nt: TGCGCCAGCAGCTTGGCCGGGGGATATACTGAAGCTTTCTTT

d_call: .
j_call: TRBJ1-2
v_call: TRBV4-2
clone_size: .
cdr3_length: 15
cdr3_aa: CASSQEGPPNYGYTF
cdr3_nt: TGTGCCAGCAGCCAAGAAGGTCCGCCGAACTATGGCTACACCTTC

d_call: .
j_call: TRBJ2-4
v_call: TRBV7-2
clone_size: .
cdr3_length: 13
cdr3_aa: CASSLGGEDIQYF
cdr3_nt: TGTGCCAGCAGCTTAGGTGGGGAGGACATTCAGTACTTC

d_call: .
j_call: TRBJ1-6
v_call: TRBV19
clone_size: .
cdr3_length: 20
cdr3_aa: CASSIHYDTGPERADSPLHF
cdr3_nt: TGTGCCAGTAGTATTCATTATGATACAGGGCCTGAACGTGCTGATTCACCCCTCCACTTT

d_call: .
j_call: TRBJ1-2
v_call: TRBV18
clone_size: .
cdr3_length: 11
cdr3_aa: CASSPQHYYTF
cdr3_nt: TGTGCCAGCTCACCGCAACATTACTACACCTTC

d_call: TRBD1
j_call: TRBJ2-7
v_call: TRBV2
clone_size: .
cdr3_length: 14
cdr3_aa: CASIRDRGSYEQYF
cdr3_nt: TGTGCCAGCATAAGGGACAGGGGATCCTACGAGCAGTACTTC

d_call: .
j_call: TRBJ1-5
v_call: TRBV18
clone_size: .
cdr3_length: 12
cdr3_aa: CASSSSHQPQHF
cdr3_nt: TGTGCCAGCTCATCCTCTCATCAGCCCCAGCATTTT